This T cell receptor (beta chain) was recovered during a study of response to subunit inactivated influenza vaccine. Study outcomes and limitations: Each seasonal flu vaccination may recruit only limited new T cells, authors suggested.

In this sample, this clonotype turned up a few times. Its antigen is not known. TCRdb reprocessed the RT-PCR reads via MiXCR and lists one record per CDR3 protein. The table records some 800,000 distinct CDR3 sequences, about 20% of them present only once. Germline CDR1 reads LGHNA; CDR2 reads YNFKEQ. The junction had 9 bases not matched to a gene; V was cut back by 4 bases and J by 0 bases. The CDR3 sequence is 18 residues long. The V call is TRBV4-2, the J call TRBJ2-6; TRBD1 matches 7 bases. The source material was PBMCs from blood, sampled less than 6 days after vaccination. This TCR came from a man aged 50-59 years who received an inactivated influenza vaccine. CDR3 protein: CASSPGQPVGSGANVLTF. The CDR3 DNA reads TGTGCCAGCAGCCCGGGACAGCCAGTGGGCTCTGGGGCCAACGTCCTGACTTTC.